This is a list of T cell receptor beta chains from one sample in a study of T cell responses to AZD1222 COVID-19 vaccine. Assay used: immunoSEQ multiplex PCR; TCRdb lists only in-frame clones, some missing. This table has 100,000 to 150,000 clones, roughly 89% appearing once. The sequenced sample was peripheral blood, obtained on day 0 of AZD1222 vaccination. These receptors all come from an adult in good health. The CDR3 runs from the conserved cysteine through the conserved F or W. The D gene is left open where the match is weak. A row's size may be missing; if present it is once, few, many or a size class.

TRBD2	TRBV7-9	.	TRBJ2-1	CASIPAGGPYNEQFF	TGTGCCAGCATCCCAGCGGGGGGACCATACAATGAGCAGTTCTTC
.	TRBV6-1	.	TRBJ2-3	CASSEPPPDTQYF	TGTGCCAGCAGTGAACCCCCGCCAGATACGCAGTATTTT
TRBD1	TRBV7-2	.	TRBJ1-1	CASSPTDRGRGEAFF	TGTGCCAGCAGCCCAACGGACAGGGGGCGCGGTGAAGCTTTCTTT
.	TRBV19	few	TRBJ2-7	CASSIYGGEQYF	TGTGCCAGTAGTATATATGGGGGAGAGCAGTACTTC
.	TRBV7-9	.	TRBJ1-2	CASSLGSANYGYTF	TGTGCCAGCAGCTTAGGTTCAGCCAACTATGGCTACACCTTC
.	TRBV7-2	.	TRBJ2-1	CASSASPGNEQFF	TGTGCCAGCAGCGCCAGTCCAGGGAATGAGCAGTTCTTC
.	TRBV14	.	TRBJ1-1	CASSHISRADTEAFF	TGTGCCAGCAGCCATATAAGCCGGGCGGACACTGAAGCTTTCTTT
.	TRBV4-1	.	TRBJ1-2	CASSQDRQIRGYGYTF	TGCGCCAGCAGCCAAGATCGGCAGATCCGAGGGTATGGCTACACCTTC
.	TRBV27	.	TRBJ1-6	CASSLAMGGSSPLHF	TGTGCCAGCAGTTTAGCCATGGGGGGAAGTTCACCCCTCCACTTT
.	TRBV5-6	.	TRBJ1-1	CASSSAGTEAFF	TGTGCCAGCAGCTCGGCGGGGACTGAAGCTTTCTTT
.	TRBV25-1	.	TRBJ2-7	CASSPGFLGEQYF	TGTGCCAGCAGTCCAGGCTTCCTAGGGGAGCAGTACTTC
.	TRBV4-1	once	TRBJ2-7	CASSQERGDFYEQYF	TGCGCCAGCAGCCAAGAGAGGGGGGACTTCTACGAGCAGTACTTC
.	TRBV2	.	TRBJ1-2	CASSGGKGWGYTF	TGTGCCAGCAGTGGGGGAAAGGGGTGGGGCTACACCTTC
.	TRBV9	.	TRBJ1-6	CASSPTDSPLHF	TGTGCCAGCAGTCCTACGGATTCACCCCTCCACTTT
TRBD1	TRBV3-1/TRBV3-2	.	TRBJ1-2	CARRDRGHVNYGYTF	TGTGCCAGGCGGGACAGGGGGCACGTAAACTATGGCTACACCTTC
.	TRBV6-6	.	TRBJ2-7	CASSTLRTGIYEQYF	TGTGCCAGCAGTACCTTAAGGACTGGAATCTACGAGCAGTACTTC
.	TRBV29-1	once	TRBJ2-1	CSVASVGGEQFF	TGCAGCGTTGCCTCCGTTGGAGGTGAGCAGTTCTTC
.	TRBV5-1	.	TRBJ2-5	CASSFKGTLKVETQYF	TGCGCCAGCAGCTTTAAGGGCACCCTAAAGGTAGAGACCCAGTACTTC
.	TRBV7-2	.	TRBJ1-6	CASSLGRTNSPLHF	TGTGCCAGCAGCTTGGGCAGGACCAATTCACCCCTCCACTTT
.	TRBV30	.	TRBJ1-6	CAWRPAGVSPLHF	TGTGCCTGGAGGCCTGCGGGGGTTTCACCCCTCCACTTT
TRBD1	TRBV27	.	TRBJ1-5	CASSLSGTGDNQPQHF	TGTGCCAGCAGTTTATCGGGGACAGGGGATAATCAGCCCCAGCATTTT
.	TRBV28	.	TRBJ1-1	CATKDTPPDTEAFF	TGTGCCACAAAAGATACCCCGCCCGACACTGAAGCTTTCTTT
.	TRBV4-1	.	TRBJ2-2	CASSQDAGDTGELFF	TGCGCCAGCAGCCAAGACGCAGGCGACACCGGGGAGCTGTTTTTT
TRBD1	TRBV6-5	few	TRBJ1-6	CASSAAGTGVSPLHF	TGTGCCAGCAGCGCCGCCGGGACAGGGGTTTCACCCCTCCACTTT
.	TRBV2	.	TRBJ2-1	CASYLSYNEQFF	TGTGCCAGCTACCTCTCCTACAATGAGCAGTTCTTC
.	TRBV18	.	TRBJ1-3	CASSPIAGSGNTIYF	TGTGCCAGCTCACCAATTGCAGGCTCTGGAAACACCATATATTTT
.	TRBV5-8	.	TRBJ1-2	CASSFGRAYGYTF	TGTGCCAGCAGCTTTGGCAGAGCCTATGGCTACACCTTC
TRBD1	TRBV24-1	.	TRBJ2-1	CATSDSLQGANEQFF	TGTGCCACCAGTGACTCCCTACAGGGGGCAAATGAGCAGTTCTTC
.	TRBV3-1/TRBV3-2	.	TRBJ1-5	CASSQVGASQPQHF	TGTGCCAGCAGCCAAGTAGGGGCTAGTCAGCCCCAGCATTTT
TRBD2	TRBV19	once	TRBJ2-7	CASRPRSSGGLYEQYF	TGTGCCAGTAGGCCAAGGTCCAGCGGGGGTCTCTACGAGCAGTACTTC
.	TRBV6-2/TRBV6-3	.	TRBJ2-1	CASSSTGGPQFF	TGTGCCAGCAGTTCTACCGGGGGCCCGCAGTTCTTC
.	TRBV6-5	.	TRBJ1-1	CASRPEGSNTEAFF	TGTGCCAGCAGGCCTGAGGGATCGAACACTGAAGCTTTCTTT
TRBD2	TRBV5-4	once	TRBJ2-5	CASSLGGLAGEETQYF	TGTGCCAGCAGCTTGGGTGGACTAGCGGGGGAAGAGACCCAGTACTTC
.	TRBV6-5	.	TRBJ2-2	CASRGSLTGELFF	TGTGCCAGCAGAGGCTCCCTCACCGGGGAGCTGTTTTTT
TRBD1	TRBV12-5	.	TRBJ2-3	CASGLGTGTTDTQYF	TGTGCTAGTGGTTTAGGGACAGGGACCACAGATACGCAGTATTTT
.	TRBV7-8	.	TRBJ2-3	CASSFAGNADTQYF	TGTGCCAGCAGCTTCGCAGGCAACGCAGATACGCAGTATTTT
.	TRBV9	.	TRBJ1-1	CASTGGSAFF	TGTGCCAGCACCGGGGGGAGTGCTTTCTTT
TRBD2	TRBV9	.	TRBJ2-7	CASNGLAGCVEQYF	TGTGCCAGCAACGGACTAGCGGGGTGTGTCGAGCAGTACTTC
.	TRBV27	once	TRBJ1-4	CASSTQGVNEKLFF	TGTGCCAGCTCCACACAGGGCGTTAATGAAAAACTGTTTTTT
TRBD2	TRBV27	once	TRBJ2-7	CASRPERSGGDYEQYF	TGTGCCAGCAGACCAGAACGTAGCGGGGGAGACTACGAGCAGTACTTC
.	TRBV18	.	TRBJ2-5	CASSPPELVETQYF	TGTGCCAGCTCACCACCCGAGCTGGTAGAGACCCAGTACTTC
.	TRBV3-1/TRBV3-2	.	TRBJ1-2	CASSQGQEAYGYTF	TGTGCCAGCAGCCAAGGACAGGAAGCGTATGGCTACACCTTC
.	TRBV21-1	.	TRBJ1-4	CASSKAKAGDQVCGNEKLFF	TGTGCCAGCAGCAAAGCGAAAGCAGGCGACCAGGTGTGTGGTAATGAAAAACTGTTTTTT
.	TRBV11-2	.	TRBJ1-2	CASSLGLGEGVHGYTF	TGTGCCAGCAGCTTAGGTTTGGGTGAGGGAGTTCATGGCTACACCTTC
.	TRBV2	few	TRBJ2-5	CASSLRVFETQYF	TGTGCCAGCAGCCTTAGGGTTTTTGAGACCCAGTACTTC
.	TRBV9	.	TRBJ1-2	CASSVVGSTYGYTF	TGTGCCAGCAGCGTAGTGGGCAGCACCTATGGCTACACCTTC
.	TRBV6-4	.	TRBJ2-3	CASSDAATPDTQYF	TGTGCCAGCAGTGACGCGGCGACCCCAGATACGCAGTATTTT
.	TRBV6-1	.	TRBJ1-1	CASSEFEGMDTEAFF	TGTGCCAGCAGTGAATTTGAGGGCATGGACACTGAAGCTTTCTTT
TRBD1	TRBV29-1	.	TRBJ2-3	CSVGGTGADTQYF	TGCAGCGTGGGAGGGACAGGGGCAGATACGCAGTATTTT
TRBD1	TRBV15	.	TRBJ2-6	CATTSDREEMRSFGANVLTF	TGTGCCACTACCTCGGACAGGGAGGAAATGCGAAGCTTTGGGGCCAACGTCCTGACTTTC
.	TRBV11-2	.	TRBJ2-1	CASSLSYNEQFF	TGTGCCAGCAGCTTAAGCTACAATGAGCAGTTCTTC
.	TRBV4-3	once	TRBJ2-1	CASSQAALNEQFF	TGCGCCAGCAGCCAAGCTGCGCTCAATGAGCAGTTCTTC
.	TRBV6-1	.	TRBJ2-3	CASSERSVPTDTQYF	TGTGCCAGCAGTGAGAGGAGCGTTCCAACAGATACGCAGTATTTT
TRBD1	TRBV19	.	TRBJ1-4	CASSDDRGPNEKLFF	TGTGCCAGTAGCGACGACAGGGGTCCTAATGAAAAACTGTTTTTT
.	TRBV7-8	.	TRBJ1-1	CASSQTGSNTEAFF	TGTGCCAGCAGCCAGACAGGAAGCAACACTGAAGCTTTCTTT
.	TRBV15	.	TRBJ1-1	CATRRSGFTEAFF	TGTGCCACCAGAAGATCAGGGTTCACTGAAGCTTTCTTT
TRBD2	TRBV11-2	.	TRBJ2-7	CASSFHLLAGDRTYEQYF	TGTGCCAGCAGCTTTCATTTACTAGCGGGGGACCGAACCTACGAGCAGTACTTC
TRBD1	TRBV27	.	TRBJ1-1	CASSFTGTGGTEAFF	TGTGCCAGCAGTTTCACCGGGACAGGGGGCACTGAAGCTTTCTTT
.	TRBV9	.	TRBJ2-5	CASSVGEIETQYF	TGTGCCAGCAGCGTCGGGGAGATAGAGACCCAGTACTTC